One and the same sample provided the 26 T cell receptor beta chains below, sequenced in a study of T-cell reconstitution after alpha-beta-depleted transplantation in children. A library of TCRbeta sequences, prepared with unique molecular identifiers, was generated. Each CDR3 protein gets one entry after TCRdb re-called the PCR reads with MiXCR. In the table there are about 460,000 distinct CDR3 sequences, about an eighth of which are singletons. The sequencing here drew on PBMCs, mostly from graft donor cells, taken 180 days after TCRalphabeta/CD19-depleted stem cell transplant. These TCRs come from a female patient aged 2 to 10 who had a stem cell transplant for aplastic anemia, so the T cells may come from the graft donor.

V is TRBV6-2 or TRBV6-3 and J is TRBJ1-5; TRBD1 matches at 8 bases. Trimming took 4 bases from V and 9 from J; bases not matched to a gene: 8. CDR1 is MNHEY and CDR2 is SVGEGT in the germline V gene. The CDR3 has 14 residues. The CDR3 is CASSSRGPPRPQHF. The CDR3 nucleotides are TGTGCCAGCAGTTCCAGGGGGCCTCCTCGGCCCCAGCATTTT.

With respect to this clonotype: The junction departs from the called germline gene at one end, perhaps through a read error. The chain joins TRBV7-9 to TRBJ1-5; D is uncertain. CDR3 size: 15 residues. Germline V gene sequence: CDR1 SEHNR, CDR2 FQNEAQ (reference sequence). CDR3 nucleotides: TGTGTCAGCAGCTTAGAAGGCCCCAGCAATCAGCCCCAGCATTTT. Translated: CVSSLEGPSNQPQHF.

The rearrangement links TRBV7-2 to TRBJ2-7; D assignment may be TRBD1 or TRBD2 (6 bases each). V was pared by 5 bases and J by 2 bases, with 19 bases between. This CDR3 spans 16 amino acids. The V gene's germline CDR1 is SGHTA and CDR2 FQGNSA. CDR3 in amino acids: CASSGFGGATPYEQYF. As DNA, the CDR3 is TGTGCCAGCAGCGGGTTCGGGGGCGCGACCCCCTACGAGCAGTACTTC.

The chain carries TRBV7-3 and TRBJ1-1; 8 bases align to TRBD1. The trim removed 7 bases at V and 6 bases at J, leaving 19 bases unmatched. The germline CDR1 and CDR2 sequences are SGHTA and FQGTGA. CDR3 length: 17 residues. DNA for the CDR3: TGTGCCAGCAACGCCGGGACAGGCAGCCGCTGGAGGGCTGAAGCTTTCTTT. Protein product: CASNAGTGSRWRAEAFF.

This clonotype has ten or more counts. The chain is built from TRBV18 and TRBJ1-5, with no clear D. The CDR3 spans 14 residues. The V end lost 2 bases, the J end lost 5 bases, and 10 bases lay between the germline ends. Per the germline V gene, CDR1 is KGHSH and CDR2 is LQKENI. The CDR3 DNA reads as TGTGCCAGCTCACCAGCATCTGCCGATCAGCCCCAGCATTTT. Its protein is CASSPASADQPQHF.

The CDR3 nucleotides read TGTGCCAGCACGCACATCTGGGGGCAGGGGGTGAATGGCTACACCTTC. Translating it yields CASTHIWGQGVNGYTF. This rearrangement joins TRBV12-3 or TRBV12-4 to TRBJ1-2, with 7 bases identical to TRBD1. The CDR3 sequence is 16 residues long. J lost 6 bases, V lost 7 bases, and 17 bases had no gene match.

J is TRBJ2-7 and V is TRBV25-1; D gene unclear. The CDR3 is 13 residues long. V shed 0 bases and J shed 8 bases, with 11 bases lying between them. CDR1 is MGHDK, CDR2 SYGVNS, per germline. For the CDR3, the DNA is TGTGCCAGCAGTGAATATTTAGGGAATCAGCAGTACTTC. Translation gives CASSEYLGNQQYF.

This clonotype was seen a few times. V is TRBV18 and J is TRBJ1-2, with D perhaps TRBD1 (5 bases). Trimming took off 4 bases at V and 0 bases at J, with 12 bases between the two ends. The CDR3 is 15 residues long. Germline V gene sequence: CDR1 KGHSH, CDR2 LQKENI. CDR3 in amino acids: CASSQGKGTNYGYTF. CDR3 coding DNA: TGTGCCAGCTCACAGGGGAAGGGGACTAACTATGGCTACACCTTC.

This clonotype turned up a few times. The chain employs TRBV21-1 and TRBJ2-7; TRBD1 is taken as the D call from the table, unchecked against the DNA. TRBV21-1 is assigned pseudogene status. The CDR3 contains 14 residues. CDR3 sequence reads: CASSKPQGANEQYV. The DNA of the CDR3 is TGTGCCAGCAGCAAGCCCCAGGGGGCGAACGAGCAGTACGTC.

The table lists this clonotype with a few counts. The chain couples TRBV19 to TRBJ1-6; weak D call: TRBD1 (5 bases). CDR1 is LNHDA, CDR2 SQIVND, per germline (reference sequence). Deletions cut 4 bases from V and 0 bases from J, with 13 bases between. This CDR3 contains 17 residues. The CDR3 DNA reads as TGTGCCAGTAGTAATAGGGGCCTGAGCTCCTATAATTCACCCCTCCACTTT. Amino acids: CASSNRGLSSYNSPLHF.

V usage is TRBV20-1 and J usage is TRBJ2-3; 10 bases are shared with TRBD2. The germline V gene encodes CDR1 DFQATT and CDR2 SNEGSKA (reference sequence). CDR3 length: 15 residues. V was clipped by 1 base and J by 1 base; unmatched bases: 2. The CDR3 coding sequence is TGCAGTGCTAGAGGTAGCGGGGGGCGCACAGATACGCAGTATTTT. Its translation: CSARGSGGRTDTQYF.

This clonotype was detected only a few times. The rearrangement links TRBV4-1 to TRBJ2-7; TRBD1 matches 12 bases. Germline lookup yields CDR1 MGHRA and CDR2 YSYEKL. The CDR3 spans 16 residues. V trimming: 4 bases; J trimming: 5 bases; junction bases outside the gene matches: 9. As DNA, the CDR3 is TGCGCCAGCAGCCCACACTCCGGGACAGGGGGCAACGAGCAGTACTTC. Protein: CASSPHSGTGGNEQYF.

This clonotype was seen only a few times. The chain is built from TRBV4-2 and TRBJ2-6; D gene uncertain. Germline V gives CDR1 LGHNA, CDR2 YNFKEQ. The CDR3 length is 16 residues. V was shortened by 1 base and J by 0 bases, with 7 bases between the two germline ends. The CDR3 spells CASSQVLGSGANVLTF. CDR3 nucleotides: TGTGCCAGCAGCCAAGTGTTGGGCTCTGGGGCCAACGTCCTGACTTTC.

This chain connects TRBV28 to TRBJ2-7, with D maybe TRBD1 (7 bases). Germline V gene lookup returns CDR1 MDHEN and CDR2 SYDVKM. Trimming left V 4 bases short and J 6 bases short, with 22 bases between. This CDR3 has 16 amino acids. The CDR3 region has the DNA TGTGCCAGCAGTTACGCGTATCTCCTCAGGGGGGCCGAGCAGTACTTC. Encoded protein: CASSYAYLLRGAEQYF.

This clonotype was observed a few times. The V call is TRBV28, the J call TRBJ2-7, with TRBD2 identical over 7 bases. This CDR3 is built from 14 residues. After removal of 3 bases from V and 3 bases from J, the junction contained 5 bases not matched to a gene. CDR1 and CDR2 from the germline V gene are MDHEN and SYDVKM. The CDR3 DNA reads TGTGCCAGCAGTTTGATGCCTAGCGGCTACGAGCAGTACTTC. Translation gives CASSLMPSGYEQYF.

This chain links TRBV6-2 or TRBV6-3 with TRBJ2-3; D is unresolved. The CDR3 sequence is 13 residues long. Looked up from germline, CDR1 is MNHEY and CDR2 is SVGEGT. V lost 2 bases to trimming and J lost 7 bases, with 10 bases between them. This CDR3 is CASSYGMVYTQYF. The DNA of the CDR3 is TGTGCCAGCAGTTACGGAATGGTGTATACGCAGTATTTT.

This chain connects TRBV6-5 to TRBJ1-2; D might be TRBD1 (5 bases). V gave up 1 base and J gave up 6 bases, with 9 bases separating them. The CDR3 is 13 residues long. Germline V lookup: CDR1 MNHEY, CDR2 SVGAGI. The CDR3 region is CASSYLGGDGYTF. The CDR3 DNA reads TGTGCCAGCAGTTACTTGGGAGGGGATGGCTACACCTTC.

This sequence joins TRBV7-6 and TRBJ2-2; 12 bases line up with TRBD2. Trimming cost V 4 bases and J 6 bases; bases outside gene matches: 12. This CDR3 contains 18 residues. Germline CDR1 reads SGHVS; CDR2 reads FNYEAQ. CDR3: CASSSWWTSGIRAGELFF. CDR3 in DNA: TGTGCCAGCAGCTCTTGGTGGACTAGCGGGATTCGCGCCGGGGAGCTGTTTTTT.

This clonotype was detected a few times. The J gene is TRBJ1-5, the V gene TRBV18, with 11 bases lining up with TRBD1. J gave up 6 bases and V 4 bases, and 8 bases lay outside the gene matches. Per germline, CDR1 KGHSH and CDR2 LQKENI. The CDR3 is 16 residues long. In DNA, the CDR3 is TGTGCCAGCTCACTCGGGACAGGGGGTTCGGGTCAGCCCCAGCATTTT. Amino acids: CASSLGTGGSGQPQHF.

The chain combines TRBV25-1 with TRBJ2-5, with D uncertain. This CDR3 is built from 13 residues. The germline CDR1 and CDR2 sequences are MGHDK and SYGVNS. V lost 0 bases, J lost 1 base, and 3 bases lay in between. The CDR3 here is CASSEYLQETQYF. CDR3 bases: TGTGCCAGCAGTGAATATCTCCAAGAGACCCAGTACTTC.

This clonotype was counted a few times. The chain couples TRBV27 to TRBJ2-5; 12 positions agree with TRBD2. V dropped 2 bases and J dropped 5; count of bases not matched to a gene: 9. The germline V gene has CDR1 MNHEY and CDR2 SMNVEV (reference sequence). CDR3 length: 17 amino acids. CDR3 sequence (DNA): TGTGCCAGCAGTTTAGGGGCCCTAGCGGGAGGGGTGGAGACCCAGTACTTC. It specifies CASSLGALAGGVETQYF.

This clonotype was detected ten times or more. It is unclear where the CDR3 begins or ends on the DNA, so no DNA is shown, and the CDR3 is as TCRdb lists it. The genes are TRBV20-1 and TRBJ2-1; the table's D call, TRBD1, was not checked against the DNA. Germline CDR1 reads DFQATT; CDR2 reads SNEGSKA (reference sequence). The length of the CDR3 is 13 amino acids, counting both ends. The CDR3 loop reads CSARVTVGSGAFF.

This clonotype was counted between two and nine times. This sequence joins TRBV7-2 and TRBJ1-2; tentative D call: TRBD1 (5 bases). V lost 5 bases and J 8 bases, leaving 18 bases between the germline ends. Germline CDR1 is SGHTA and CDR2 is FQGNSA. CDR3 length: 14 residues. CDR3 protein: CASSLRDGMGGYTF. The CDR3 nucleotides are TGTGCCAGCAGCCTCCGGGACGGGATGGGGGGCTACACCTTC.

The chain combines TRBV6-5 with TRBJ2-2, with 10 bases that match TRBD1. Germline assignment: CDR1 MNHEY and CDR2 SVGAGI. CDR3 length: 17 amino acids. Unmatched junction bases numbered 6, after V lost 2 bases and J lost 3 bases. The CDR3 DNA sequence: TGTGCCAGCAGTTACCAACCGGGACAGGGGTACACCGGGGAGCTGTTTTTT. It yields the protein CASSYQPGQGYTGELFF.

The V and J genes are TRBV5-1 and TRBJ2-7; the match to TRBD1 covers 7 bases. This CDR3 is built from 13 residues. Germline V lookup: CDR1 SGHRS, CDR2 YFSETQ. Trimming took 4 bases from V and 2 from J; bases not matched to a gene: 3. The CDR3 coding sequence is TGCGCCAGCAGCCGTGGGACAGCCTACGAGCAGTACGTC. This encodes CASSRGTAYEQYV.

V gene TRBV7-2 combines with J gene TRBJ2-6; D remains unclear. This CDR3 has 16 residues. From germline, CDR1 is SGHTA and CDR2 FQGNSA. Deletions cut 1 base from V and 5 bases from J, with 12 bases between. The chain's CDR3 is CASSLGLSHWANVLTF. The CDR3 DNA sequence: TGTGCCAGCAGCTTAGGCCTTTCCCACTGGGCCAACGTCCTGACTTTC.